This T cell receptor beta chain was profiled in a study of response to subunit inactivated influenza vaccine. This CDR3 has 14 residues. Losses at the gene ends were 2 bases for V and 7 bases for J; bases not matched to a gene: 6. Per the germline V gene, CDR1 is DFQATT and CDR2 is SNEGSKA (reference sequence). TCRdb redid the calling of the RT-PCR reads with MiXCR, one entry per CDR3 protein. The repertoire includes 630,000 or so distinct CDR3 sequences, about 15% of them detected once, and around 10% sits in the top ten. The sequencing used PBMCs from blood, collected less than 13 days after vaccination. The origin of this receptor is a man over 45 who received an inactivated influenza vaccine. The chain is built from TRBV20-1 and TRBJ1-4, with 8 bases lining up with TRBD1. The DNA of the CDR3 is TGCAGTGCTAGACACAATGGACAGGGTGAAAAACTGTTTTTT. This sequence encodes CSARHNGQGEKLFF.